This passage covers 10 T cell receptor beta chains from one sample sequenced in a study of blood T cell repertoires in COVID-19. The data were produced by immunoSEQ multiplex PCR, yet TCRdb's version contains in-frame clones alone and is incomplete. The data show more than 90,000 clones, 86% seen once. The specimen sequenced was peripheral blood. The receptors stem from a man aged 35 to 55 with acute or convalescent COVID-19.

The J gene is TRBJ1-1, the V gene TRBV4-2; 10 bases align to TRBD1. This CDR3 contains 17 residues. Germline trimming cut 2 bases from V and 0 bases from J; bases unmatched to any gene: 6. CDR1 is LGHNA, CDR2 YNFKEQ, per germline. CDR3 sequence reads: CASSQRETGGLNTEAFF. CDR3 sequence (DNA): TGTGCCAGCAGCCAACGCGAGACAGGGGGCTTGAACACTGAAGCTTTCTTT.

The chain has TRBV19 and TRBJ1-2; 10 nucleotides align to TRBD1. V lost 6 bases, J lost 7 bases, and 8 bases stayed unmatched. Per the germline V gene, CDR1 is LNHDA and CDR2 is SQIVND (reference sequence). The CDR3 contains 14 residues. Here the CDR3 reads CASRRTGTGAGYTF. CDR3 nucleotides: TGTGCCAGTAGAAGAACCGGGACAGGGGCTGGCTACACCTTC.

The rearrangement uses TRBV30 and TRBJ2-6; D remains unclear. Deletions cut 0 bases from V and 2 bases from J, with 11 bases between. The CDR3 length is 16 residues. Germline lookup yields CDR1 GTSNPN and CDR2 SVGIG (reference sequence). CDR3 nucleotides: TGTGCCTGGAGTGTAGAGCCTTTTGCTGGGGCCAACGTCCTGACTTTC. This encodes CAWSVEPFAGANVLTF.

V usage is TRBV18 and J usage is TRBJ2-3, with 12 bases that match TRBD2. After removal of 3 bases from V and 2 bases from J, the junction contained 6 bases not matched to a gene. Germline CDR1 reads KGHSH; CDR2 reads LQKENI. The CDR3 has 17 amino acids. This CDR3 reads CASSPVTSGGYTDTQYF. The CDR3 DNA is TGTGCCAGCTCACCTGTGACTAGCGGGGGTTACACAGATACGCAGTATTTT.

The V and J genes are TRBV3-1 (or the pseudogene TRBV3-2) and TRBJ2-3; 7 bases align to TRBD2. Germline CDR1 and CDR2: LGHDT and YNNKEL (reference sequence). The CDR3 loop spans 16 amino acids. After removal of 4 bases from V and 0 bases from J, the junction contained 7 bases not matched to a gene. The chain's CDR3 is CASSRRGVPSTDTQYF. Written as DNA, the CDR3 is TGTGCCAGCAGCCGACGGGGGGTACCTAGCACAGATACGCAGTATTTT.

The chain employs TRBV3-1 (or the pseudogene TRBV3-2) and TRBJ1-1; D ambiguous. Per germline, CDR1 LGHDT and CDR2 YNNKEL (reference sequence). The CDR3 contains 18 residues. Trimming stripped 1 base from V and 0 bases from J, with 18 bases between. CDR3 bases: TGTGCCAGCAGCCAAGCCCCGGGCCGGCGGGTTATGAACACTGAAGCTTTCTTT. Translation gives CASSQAPGRRVMNTEAFF.

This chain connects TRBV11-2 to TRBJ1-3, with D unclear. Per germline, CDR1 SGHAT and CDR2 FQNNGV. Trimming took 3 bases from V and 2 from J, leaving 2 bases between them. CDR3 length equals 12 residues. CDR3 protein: CASSFAGNTIYF. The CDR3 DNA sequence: TGTGCCAGCAGCTTCGCTGGAAACACCATATATTTT.

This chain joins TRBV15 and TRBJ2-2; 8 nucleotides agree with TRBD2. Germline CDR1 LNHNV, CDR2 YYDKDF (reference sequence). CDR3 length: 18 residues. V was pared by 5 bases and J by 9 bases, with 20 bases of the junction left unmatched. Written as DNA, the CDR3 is TGTGCCACCAGCCGAAGAGATGTAGGACTAGCCCTGACCCGGGAGCTGTTTTTT. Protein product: CATSRRDVGLALTRELFF.

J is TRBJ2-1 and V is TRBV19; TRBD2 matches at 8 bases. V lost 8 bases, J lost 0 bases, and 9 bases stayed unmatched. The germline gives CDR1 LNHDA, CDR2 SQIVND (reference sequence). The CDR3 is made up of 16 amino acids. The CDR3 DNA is TGTGCCAGTTCTAGGGCGGGGGGCAGCTCCTACAATGAGCAGTTCTTC. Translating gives CASSRAGGSSYNEQFF.

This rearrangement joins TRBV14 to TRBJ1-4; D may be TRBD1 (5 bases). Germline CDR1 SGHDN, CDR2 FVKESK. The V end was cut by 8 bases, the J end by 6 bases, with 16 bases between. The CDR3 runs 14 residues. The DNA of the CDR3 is TGTGCCAGCCCCGTTTCAGGACAACATGAAAAACTGTTTTTT. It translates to CASPVSGQHEKLFF.